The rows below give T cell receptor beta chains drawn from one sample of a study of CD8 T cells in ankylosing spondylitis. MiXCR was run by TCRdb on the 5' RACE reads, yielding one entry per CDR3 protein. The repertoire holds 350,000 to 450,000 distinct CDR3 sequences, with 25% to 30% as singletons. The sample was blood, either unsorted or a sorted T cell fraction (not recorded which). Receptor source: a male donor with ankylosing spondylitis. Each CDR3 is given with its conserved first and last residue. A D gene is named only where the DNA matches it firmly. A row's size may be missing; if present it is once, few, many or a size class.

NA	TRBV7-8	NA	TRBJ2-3	CASSSRGLAFSTDTQYF
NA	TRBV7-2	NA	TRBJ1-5	CASSLYKDQPQHF
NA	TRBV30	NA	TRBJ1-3	CAWSEGLAGNTIYF
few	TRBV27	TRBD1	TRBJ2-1	CASSRGGPGHNEQFF
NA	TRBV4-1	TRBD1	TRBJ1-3	CASRSSGTGVPAAGNTIYF
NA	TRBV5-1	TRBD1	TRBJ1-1	CASSAQGGNTEAFF
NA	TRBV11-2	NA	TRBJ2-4	CASSEGLTKNIQYF
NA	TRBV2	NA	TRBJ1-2	CASSEQSRSYGYTF
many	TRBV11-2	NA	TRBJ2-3	CASRIGTSTDTQYF
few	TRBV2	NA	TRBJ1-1	CASSFSGPGNTEAFF
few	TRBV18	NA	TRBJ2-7	CASSRVLGGRAGRGNEQYF
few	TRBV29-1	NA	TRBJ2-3	CSVPRGVTDTQYF
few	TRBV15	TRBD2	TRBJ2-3	CATSRSTSGSIRGTDTQYF
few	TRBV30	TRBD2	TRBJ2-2	CAWRRYIGLGTGELFF
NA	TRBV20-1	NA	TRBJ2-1	CSASMGYEQFF
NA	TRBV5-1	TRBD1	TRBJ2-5	CASSRTGTGDGGETQYF
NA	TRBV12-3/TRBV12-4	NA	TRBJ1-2	CASSARDTRSYGYTF
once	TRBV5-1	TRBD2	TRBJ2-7	CASSSRLAGDEQYF
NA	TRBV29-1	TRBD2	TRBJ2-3	CSVEAPSGITDTQYF
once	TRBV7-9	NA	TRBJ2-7	CASEGQGEQYF
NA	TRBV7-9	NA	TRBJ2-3	CASSHPPGAGSTDTQYF
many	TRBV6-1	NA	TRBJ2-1	CASKGPDGYNEQFF
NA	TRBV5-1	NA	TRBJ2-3	CASSLALSTDTQYF
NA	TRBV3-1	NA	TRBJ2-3	CASSANHVDTQYF
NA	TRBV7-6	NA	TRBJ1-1	CASSLQLEFGHGEFF
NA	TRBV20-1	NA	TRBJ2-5	CSANLYRSGETQYF